This is a list of T cell receptor beta chains from one sample in a study of cytomegalovirus exposure and HLA in healthy donors. The repertoire was sequenced with immunoSEQ multiplex PCR; TCRdb's copy has only in-frame clones and lacks some. The table lists hundreds of thousands of clones, approximately 88% of them singletons. The specimen was PBMCs. The receptor source for this set is a boy aged 2 to 10 in good health and CMV-seronegative. Both conserved end residues are part of each CDR3. D genes are given only for firm matches. Clone size, where shown, is once, few, many, or a class for clones that have expanded.

j_call clone_size d_call v_call cdr3_aa cdr3_nt
TRBJ2-7 once TRBD2 TRBV10-1 CASSELASGAEQYF TGCGCCAGCAGTGAGTTGGCTAGCGGGGCCGAGCAGTACTTC
TRBJ2-1 . TRBD2 TRBV2 CASSGLAGDNEQFF TGTGCCAGCAGTGGACTAGCGGGAGACAATGAGCAGTTCTTC
TRBJ2-1 . TRBD1 TRBV11-3 CASSPTGVSYNEQFF TGTGCCAGCAGCCCGACAGGGGTTTCCTACAATGAGCAGTTCTTC
TRBJ2-2 . TRBD2 TRBV7-9 CASSLATSGSTGELFF TGTGCCAGCAGCTTAGCCACTAGCGGGAGTACCGGGGAGCTGTTTTTT
TRBJ2-7 . TRBD2 TRBV7-9 CSSSPREGSSYEQYF TGTTCCAGCAGCCCCCGGGAGGGATCCTCCTACGAGCAGTACTTC
TRBJ2-7 few TRBD1 TRBV6-1 CASSELNLAGGEQYF TGTGCCAGCAGTGAACTTAACCTGGCAGGGGGCGAGCAGTACTTC
TRBJ1-5 . . TRBV11-2 CASSLNSGISNQPQHF TGTGCCAGCAGCCTCAACAGTGGCATTAGCAATCAGCCCCAGCATTTT
TRBJ2-2 . . TRBV1 CTSSQDSLAGNTGELFF TGCACCAGCAGCCAAGATAGTCTAGCGGGAAACACCGGGGAGCTGTTTTTT
TRBJ2-1 . TRBD2 TRBV27 CASSLYLSGNYNEQFF TGTGCCAGCAGTTTATATCTTAGCGGGAACTACAATGAGCAGTTCTTC
TRBJ2-7 . TRBD1 TRBV5-4 CASSPTGGILSSEQYF TGTGCCAGCAGCCCGACAGGGGGAATTCTATCAAGCGAGCAGTACTTC
TRBJ2-7 few . TRBV6-5 CASSYGLPYEQYF TGTGCCAGCAGTTACGGGCTCCCCTACGAGCAGTACTTC
TRBJ2-7 once TRBD2 TRBV4-1 CASSRLAGVPYEQYF TGCGCCAGCAGCCGACTAGCGGGAGTCCCCTACGAGCAGTACTTC
TRBJ2-3 few . TRBV28 CASSFYTDTQYF TGTGCCAGCAGTTTCTACACAGATACGCAGTATTTT
TRBJ2-7 . TRBD2 TRBV27 CASSYSGGLRYEQYF TGTGCCAGCAGTTACAGCGGGGGCTTACGTTACGAGCAGTACTTC
TRBJ2-7 once TRBD1 TRBV30 CAWTILGQGFDEQYF TGTGCCTGGACCATCCTCGGACAGGGGTTCGACGAGCAGTACTTC
TRBJ2-7 . . TRBV10-3 CATGQGSSYEQYF TGTGCCACCGGTCAAGGGAGCTCCTACGAGCAGTACTTC
TRBJ2-7 . TRBD1 TRBV6-4 CASKTGIEQYF TGTGCCAGCAAGACAGGGATCGAGCAGTACTTC
TRBJ2-7 . . TRBV29-1 CSVGPGDNNEQYF TGCAGCGTTGGACCAGGGGATAACAACGAGCAGTACTTC
TRBJ2-3 . TRBD2 TRBV9 CASSVESSGADTQYF TGTGCCAGCAGCGTAGAATCTAGCGGGGCAGATACGCAGTATTTT
TRBJ2-3 . TRBD2 TRBV30 CAWSSREGTDTQYF TGTGCCTGGAGTTCACGGGAGGGCACAGATACGCAGTATTTT
TRBJ2-7 . . TRBV15 CATSRPVMAGSYEQYF TGTGCCACCAGCAGACCCGTAATGGCAGGATCCTACGAGCAGTACTTC
TRBJ2-3 . TRBD2 TRBV6-5 CASSYTSGRRDTQYF TGTGCCAGCAGTTACACCAGCGGGAGGCGGGATACGCAGTATTTT
TRBJ2-5 . TRBD2 TRBV25-1 CASSEPGLAGQETQYF TGTGCCAGCAGTGAACCGGGACTAGCGGGTCAAGAGACCCAGTACTTC
TRBJ2-2 . . TRBV13 CASSFQNTGELFF TGTGCCAGCAGCTTTCAAAACACCGGGGAGCTGTTTTTT
TRBJ2-7 . . TRBV6-5 CASSYGIGDRSYEQYF TGTGCCAGCAGTTACGGGATTGGTGACAGGTCGTACGAGCAGTACTTC
TRBJ2-5 . TRBD1 TRBV6-5 CASSMDRGTQYF TGTGCCAGCAGTATGGACAGGGGGACCCAGTACTTC
TRBJ2-3 . . TRBV6-1 CASLRRGGTDTQYF TGTGCCAGCCTCAGGAGGGGGGGAACAGATACGCAGTATTTT